A selection of T cell receptor beta chains follows, all from one sample in a study of shared clonotypes between healthy human individuals. Profiling relied on immunoSEQ multiplex PCR, and the TCRdb table lists in-frame clones only, not all of them. The data contain around 980,000 clones, more than 75% of them singletons. What was sequenced was memory CD4+ T cells from PBMCs. The receptor set was obtained from a man aged 18 to 29 in good health. Some clones in this sample may be carry-over from other donors' samples. Each CDR3 is given with its conserved first and last residue. D genes are given only for firm matches. Clone size is stated in some rows and not others, as once, few, many or a class when expanded.

v_gene: TRBV7-9; d_gene: TRBD2; abundance: NA; j_gene: TRBJ2-3; CDR3nt: TGTGCCAGCAGCCCAGGGGGACTAGCGGGGTCCGGTTCGCAGTATTTT; CDR3aa: CASSPGGLAGSGSQYF
v_gene: TRBV11-2; d_gene: TRBD2; abundance: NA; j_gene: TRBJ2-7; CDR3nt: TGTGCCAGCAGCTTAGATGGGGAGGGGTACGAGCAGTACTTC; CDR3aa: CASSLDGEGYEQYF
v_gene: TRBV10-3; d_gene: NA; abundance: NA; j_gene: TRBJ2-5; CDR3nt: TGTGCCATCAGAGTAGCGGCTCAAGAGACCCAGTACTTC; CDR3aa: CAIRVAAQETQYF
v_gene: TRBV28; d_gene: NA; abundance: NA; j_gene: TRBJ2-3; CDR3nt: TGTGCCAGCAGTTCCTCGTCAGATACGCAGTATTTT; CDR3aa: CASSSSSDTQYF
v_gene: TRBV6-5; d_gene: TRBD1; abundance: NA; j_gene: TRBJ1-2; CDR3nt: TGTGCCAGCAGTTACTCGGACAGGGGGTATGGCTACACCTTC; CDR3aa: CASSYSDRGYGYTF
v_gene: TRBV5-1; d_gene: TRBD2; abundance: many; j_gene: TRBJ2-7; CDR3nt: TGCGCCAGCAGCTCCGACATAGAGCTAGCGGGGGAAGGCTACGAGCAGTACTTC; CDR3aa: CASSSDIELAGEGYEQYF
v_gene: TRBV2; d_gene: NA; abundance: few; j_gene: TRBJ1-1; CDR3nt: TGTGCCAGCACTGGGGGTACGAACACTGAAGCTTTCTTT; CDR3aa: CASTGGTNTEAFF
v_gene: TRBV2; d_gene: TRBD1; abundance: once; j_gene: TRBJ1-1; CDR3nt: TGTGCCAGCAGGGGGGACAGGATTCTCACTGAAGCTTTCTTT; CDR3aa: CASRGDRILTEAFF
v_gene: TRBV29-1; d_gene: NA; abundance: once; j_gene: TRBJ2-3; CDR3nt: TGCAGCGTTGTGACCGCAGATACGCAGTATTTT; CDR3aa: CSVVTADTQYF
v_gene: TRBV6-6; d_gene: TRBD1; abundance: NA; j_gene: TRBJ1-1; CDR3nt: TGTGCCAGCAGCAGACAGGGGGTGTCTAACACTGAAGCTTTCTTT; CDR3aa: CASSRQGVSNTEAFF
v_gene: TRBV5-6; d_gene: NA; abundance: NA; j_gene: TRBJ2-7; CDR3nt: TGTGCCAGCAGCTTGGGGGGTTACGAGCAGTACTTC; CDR3aa: CASSLGGYEQYF
v_gene: TRBV4-1; d_gene: TRBD2; abundance: NA; j_gene: TRBJ2-3; CDR3nt: TGCGCCAGCAGCCAAGGACTAGCGTTTAGCACAGATACGCAGTATTTT; CDR3aa: CASSQGLAFSTDTQYF
v_gene: TRBV19; d_gene: NA; abundance: NA; j_gene: TRBJ2-7; CDR3nt: TGTGCCAGTAGCCTACAGGGATTCACCTACGAGCAGTACTTC; CDR3aa: CASSLQGFTYEQYF
v_gene: TRBV7-3; d_gene: TRBD2; abundance: once; j_gene: TRBJ2-3; CDR3nt: TGTGCCAGCAGCCCACCTAGCGGGGGGGCGACAGATACGCAGTATTTT; CDR3aa: CASSPPSGGATDTQYF